The TCR beta chain under discussion was sequenced for a study of control samples from healthy donors and cancer patients. Germline CDR1 and CDR2: MGHRA and YSYEKL. The CDR3 extends over 16 amino acids. Trimming stripped 4 bases from V and 0 bases from J, with 15 bases between. Assay used: immunoSEQ multiplex PCR; TCRdb lists only in-frame clones, some missing. This table has around 120,000 clones, about 88% appearing once. V gene TRBV4-1 combines with J gene TRBJ1-1, with D possibly TRBD1 on 6 matching bases. The specimen was blood. The TCR originated in a woman in her seventies in good health. DNA for the CDR3: TGCGCCAGCAGCCGAGGAGGGGGGGCCATGAACACTGAAGCTTTCTTT. This codes for CASSRGGGAMNTEAFF.